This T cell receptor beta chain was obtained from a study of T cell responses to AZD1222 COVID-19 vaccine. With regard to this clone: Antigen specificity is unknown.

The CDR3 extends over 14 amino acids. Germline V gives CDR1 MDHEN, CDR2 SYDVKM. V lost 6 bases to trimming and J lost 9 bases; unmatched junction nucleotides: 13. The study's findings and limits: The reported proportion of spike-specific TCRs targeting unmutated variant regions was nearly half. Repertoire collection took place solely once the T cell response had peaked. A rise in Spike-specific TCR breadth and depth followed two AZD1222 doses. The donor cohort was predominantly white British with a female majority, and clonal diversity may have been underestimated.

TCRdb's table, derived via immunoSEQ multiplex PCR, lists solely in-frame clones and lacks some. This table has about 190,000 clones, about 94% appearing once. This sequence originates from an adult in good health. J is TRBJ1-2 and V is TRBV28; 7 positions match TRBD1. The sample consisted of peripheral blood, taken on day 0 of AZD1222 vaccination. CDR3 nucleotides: TGTGCCAGCAGCCGCGACAGGGTGGAGATGAGCTACACCTTC. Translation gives CASSRDRVEMSYTF.